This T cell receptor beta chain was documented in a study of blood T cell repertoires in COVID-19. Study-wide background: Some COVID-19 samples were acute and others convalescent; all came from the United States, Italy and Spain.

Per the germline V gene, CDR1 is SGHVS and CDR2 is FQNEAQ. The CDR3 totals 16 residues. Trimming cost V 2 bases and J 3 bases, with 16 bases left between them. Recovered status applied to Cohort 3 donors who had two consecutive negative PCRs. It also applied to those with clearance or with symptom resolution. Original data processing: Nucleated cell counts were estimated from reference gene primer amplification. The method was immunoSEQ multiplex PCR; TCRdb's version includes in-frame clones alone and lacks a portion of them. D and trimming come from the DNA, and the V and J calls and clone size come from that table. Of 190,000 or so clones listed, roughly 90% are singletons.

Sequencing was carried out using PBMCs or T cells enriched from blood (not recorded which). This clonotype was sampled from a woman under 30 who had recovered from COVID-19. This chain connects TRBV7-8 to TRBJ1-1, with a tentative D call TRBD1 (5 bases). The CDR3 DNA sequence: TGTGCCAGCAGCTTAACCAGGGTGCGGGGGGACACTGAAGCTTTCTTT. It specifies CASSLTRVRGDTEAFF.